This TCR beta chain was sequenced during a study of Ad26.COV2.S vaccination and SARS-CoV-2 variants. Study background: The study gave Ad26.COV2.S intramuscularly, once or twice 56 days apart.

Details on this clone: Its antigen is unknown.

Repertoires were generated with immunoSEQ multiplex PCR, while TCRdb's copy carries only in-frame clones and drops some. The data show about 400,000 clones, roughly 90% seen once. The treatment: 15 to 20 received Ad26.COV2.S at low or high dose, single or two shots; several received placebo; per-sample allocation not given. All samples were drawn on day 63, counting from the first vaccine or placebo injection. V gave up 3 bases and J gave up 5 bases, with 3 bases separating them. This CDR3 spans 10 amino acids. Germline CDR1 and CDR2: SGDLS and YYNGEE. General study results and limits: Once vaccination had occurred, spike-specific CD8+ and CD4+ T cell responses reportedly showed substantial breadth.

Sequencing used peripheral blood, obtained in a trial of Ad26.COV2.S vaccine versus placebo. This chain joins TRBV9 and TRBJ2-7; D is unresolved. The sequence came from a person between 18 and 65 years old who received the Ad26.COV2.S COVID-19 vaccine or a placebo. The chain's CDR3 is CASSANEQYF. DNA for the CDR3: TGTGCCAGCAGCGCTAACGAGCAGTACTTC. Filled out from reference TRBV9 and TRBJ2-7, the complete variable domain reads DSGVTQTPKHLITATGQRVTLRCSPRSGDLSVYWYQQSLDQGLQFLIQYYNGEERAKGNILERFSAQQFPDLHSELNLSSLELGDSALYFCASSANEQYFGPGTRLTVT.